Following are 22 T cell receptor beta chains from one sample sequenced in a study of blood T cells in healthy people across ages. Through a sample-barcoded 5' primer and a J-beta primer mix, a second PCR was run for about 6 to 11 cycles. TCRdb used MiXCR to reprocess the 5' RACE reads, holding one entry per CDR3 protein. Of roughly 800,000 distinct CDR3 sequences listed, 58% are singletons. Material: blood. The receptors were sampled from a man aged 25-45 years in good health.

The V and J genes are TRBV29-1 and TRBJ2-1; 14 bases fit TRBD2. V lost 0 bases to trimming and J lost 4 bases; unmatched junction nucleotides: 20. The CDR3 contains 22 residues. Germline V gene data show CDR1 as SQVTM and CDR2 as ANQGSEA. This CDR3 reads CSVEDPRSGLAGVGLAYNEQFF. CDR3 bases: TGCAGCGTTGAAGACCCAAGATCGGGACTAGCGGGAGTAGGACTGGCATACAATGAGCAGTTCTTC.

The V gene is TRBV6-6, the J gene TRBJ2-1; D is perhaps TRBD1 (6 bases). This CDR3 has 15 residues. Trimming removed 5 bases at V and 4 bases at J, with 15 bases between. Germline CDR1 MNHNY, CDR2 SVGAGI (reference sequence). CDR3 sequence: CASSGNADSYNEQFF. In DNA form, the CDR3 reads TGTGCCAGCAGTGGGAATGCGGACAGTTACAATGAGCAGTTCTTC.

The chain is built from TRBV7-2 and TRBJ1-6; no clear D gene. Trimming shortened V by 5 bases and J by 0 bases, and 17 bases separated the two germline ends. CDR1 is SGHTA and CDR2 is FQGNSA in the germline V gene. CDR3 length: 18 residues. CDR3 sequence (DNA): TGTGCCAGCAGCCCTGAGACGGCCTCGAGCTCCTATAATTCACCCCTCCACTTT. It codes for CASSPETASSSYNSPLHF.

The chain links TRBV7-6 to TRBJ2-4, with 7 bases matching TRBD1. Matching the DNA end better, TRBJ2-7 makes the J call doubtful. The CDR3 is 14 amino acids. Germline V CDR1 and CDR2: SGHVS, FNYEAQ. CDR3 DNA: TGTGCCAGCAGCCCAACAGGGGATCTTGGCGAGCAGTACTTC. This encodes CASSPTGDLGEQYF.

The CDR3 nucleotides read TGTGCTAGTGGTTTGAATGGGCGGGACCCCTCCTACGAGCAGTACTTC. It specifies CASGLNGRDPSYEQYF. V is TRBV12-5 and J is TRBJ2-7, with D possibly matching TRBD2 (6 bases). From germline, CDR1 is LGHNT and CDR2 FRNRAP. The CDR3 covers 16 residues. V was clipped by 2 bases and J by 0 bases, with 14 bases between them.

V usage is TRBV5-1 and J usage is TRBJ2-5; D ambiguous. Trimming stripped 4 bases from V and 0 bases from J, with 13 bases between. This CDR3 comprises 15 residues. CDR1 and CDR2 (germline): SGHRS, YFSETQ. This CDR3 reads CASSPGVTDQETQYF. In DNA, the CDR3 is TGCGCCAGCAGCCCTGGGGTGACGGACCAAGAGACCCAGTACTTC.

A word on this clonotype: Sequence at one end of the junction differs from germline and may be a read error. The V gene is TRBV6-5, the J gene TRBJ2-1, with 7 bases fitting TRBD2. Germline CDR1 MNHEY, CDR2 SVGAGI. This CDR3 contains 13 residues. The CDR3 sequence is CASTAGVFNGQFF. CDR3 coding DNA: TGTGCCAGCACGGCGGGAGTTTTCAATGGGCAGTTCTTC.

The chain carries TRBV7-9 and TRBJ2-1, with unresolved D. The CDR3 loop spans 16 amino acids. The V gene's germline CDR1 is SEHNR and CDR2 FQNEAQ (reference sequence). The V and J ends lost 2 bases and 2 bases respectively, with 13 bases between them. This chain's CDR3 is CASSLIGGPPYNEQFF. The CDR3 DNA sequence: TGTGCCAGCAGCTTAATTGGCGGCCCACCCTACAATGAGCAGTTCTTC.

This clonotype showed up just once. The chain links TRBV7-9 to TRBJ2-2, with D perhaps TRBD1 (6 bases). V was pared by 5 bases and J by 7 bases, with 14 bases between. The germline V gene has CDR1 SEHNR and CDR2 FQNEAQ (reference sequence). This CDR3 has 14 amino acids. The CDR3 DNA reads TGTGCCAGCAGCCCTCGGACAGCTAACGGGGAGCTGTTTTTT. This translates into CASSPRTANGELFF. The complete variable domain, with remaining parts taken from reference TRBV7-9 and TRBJ2-2, reads DTGVSQNPRHKITKRGQNVTFRCDPISEHNRLYWYRQTLGQGPEFLTYFQNEAQLEKSRLLSDRFSAERPKGSFSTLEIQRTEQGDSAMYLCASSPRTANGELFFGEGSRLTVL.

The chain's CDR3 is CASEDPNYGYTF. CDR3 coding DNA: TGTGCCAGCGAGGACCCCAACTATGGCTACACCTTC. V is TRBV9 and J is TRBJ1-2; D gene uncertain. The CDR3 sequence is 12 residues long. CDR1 and CDR2 (germline): SGDLS, YYNGEE. Trimming pared 7 bases from V and 2 bases from J, leaving 9 bases between. Complete variable domain (other parts from reference TRBV9 and TRBJ1-2): DSGVTQTPKHLITATGQRVTLRCSPRSGDLSVYWYQQSLDQGLQFLIQYYNGEERAKGNILERFSAQQFPDLHSELNLSSLELGDSALYFCASEDPNYGYTFGSGTRLTVV.

The rearrangement uses TRBV20-1 and TRBJ1-5, with D hard to call. Germline assignment: CDR1 DFQATT and CDR2 SNEGSKA (reference sequence). This CDR3 region has 12 residues. Trimming shortened V by 6 bases and J by 5 bases, and 11 bases separated the two germline ends. The chain's CDR3 is CSAGGSDQPQHF. As DNA, the CDR3 is TGCAGTGCAGGCGGGTCGGATCAGCCCCAGCATTTT.

This clonotype was counted only a few times. This chain links TRBV7-2 with TRBJ1-4; TRBD1 might be the D (5 bases). CDR1 and CDR2 (germline): SGHTA, FQGNSA. The CDR3 spans 15 residues. Trimming removed 4 bases from V and 4 bases from J, with 13 bases in between. The CDR3 nucleotides are TGTGCCAGCAGCTGGGGCCGGGGGGGTAATGAAAAACTGTTTTTT. Amino acids: CASSWGRGGNEKLFF.

The chain uses TRBV12-3 or TRBV12-4 and TRBJ2-5; D may be TRBD1 or TRBD2 (5 bases each). Trimming shortened V by 6 bases and J by 11 bases, and 22 bases separated the two germline ends. This CDR3 comprises 14 residues. CDR3 residues: CASSPTGPQREQYF. The CDR3 coding sequence is TGTGCCAGCAGCCCTACGGGACCTCAGCGAGAGCAGTACTTC.

The rearrangement joins TRBV2 to TRBJ2-1, with D uncertain. Looked up from germline, CDR1 is SNHLY and CDR2 is FYNNEI. CDR3 length: 13 residues. V was cut by 6 bases and J by 9 bases, with 15 bases left in between. The CDR3 sequence: CASSTDLSAEQFF. CDR3 nucleotides: TGTGCCAGCAGCACGGATCTTTCGGCTGAGCAGTTCTTC.

J is TRBJ2-5 and V is TRBV20-1, with 8 bases lining up with TRBD1. Looked up from germline, CDR1 is DFQATT and CDR2 is SNEGSKA (reference sequence). The CDR3 runs 12 residues. Trimming took 5 bases from V and 5 from J; bases not matched to a gene: 4. Here the CDR3 reads CSAETGGETQYF. The CDR3 DNA follows: TGCAGTGCTGAAACAGGGGGGGAGACCCAGTACTTC.

A word on this clonotype: The junction and the germline gene differ at one end; a read error may be behind it. The DNA of the CDR3 is TGCAGTGCTTCAGGGATAAGTCAGCCTCAGCATTTT. This codes for CSASGISQPQHF. The chain employs TRBV20-1 and TRBJ1-5; possibly TRBD1 for D (5 bases). Germline loops: CDR1 DFQATT, CDR2 SNEGSKA (reference sequence). This CDR3 contains 12 residues.

This clonotype turned up a few times. The V and J genes are TRBV12-3 or TRBV12-4 and TRBJ1-4; no firm D call. V gave up 3 bases and J gave up 6 bases, with 17 bases separating them. The CDR3 is 16 amino acids. The CDR3 here is CASSFGLAGEDEKLFF. DNA of the CDR3: TGTGCCAGCAGTTTTGGATTGGCAGGAGAAGATGAAAAACTGTTTTTT.

This clonotype has just a few counts. The V call is TRBV7-2, the J call TRBJ1-5, with 9 bases fitting TRBD1. The CDR3 covers 16 residues. V was clipped by 1 base and J by 7 bases; unmatched bases: 8. Looked up from germline, CDR1 is SGHTA and CDR2 is FQGNSA. CDR3 DNA: TGTGCCAGCAGCTTAGTTGGGACAGGGCGTGAGCAGCCCCAGCATTTT. Translated, it gives CASSLVGTGREQPQHF.

V gene TRBV9 combines with J gene TRBJ2-2; D gene ambiguous. The ends were cut back, 2 bases at V and 3 bases at J, with 11 bases in the middle. Germline V gene sequence: CDR1 SGDLS, CDR2 YYNGEE. The CDR3 is 15 amino acids. The CDR3 region has the DNA TGTGCCAGCAGCGTTGGTGGGGATTACACCGGGGAGCTGTTTTTT. The encoded protein is CASSVGGDYTGELFF. The full variable domain, in which reference TRBV9 and TRBJ2-2 provide the parts outside the CDR3, is DSGVTQTPKHLITATGQRVTLRCSPRSGDLSVYWYQQSLDQGLQFLIQYYNGEERAKGNILERFSAQQFPDLHSELNLSSLELGDSALYFCASSVGGDYTGELFFGEGSRLTVL.

The table lists this clonotype with a count of one. V usage is TRBV30 and J usage is TRBJ1-1; D gene ambiguous. Per germline, CDR1 GTSNPN and CDR2 SVGIG (reference sequence). V was clipped by 2 bases and J by 5 bases, with 12 bases between them. The CDR3 spans 13 residues. The CDR3 DNA reads as TGTGCCTGGAGTTCTGGTGTAAGGACTGAAGCTTTCTTT. Amino acids: CAWSSGVRTEAFF.

This clonotype was seen a few times. The chain is built from TRBV27 and TRBJ2-1, with TRBD1 matching 7 bases. Trimming took 5 bases from V and 4 from J; bases not matched to a gene: 11. This CDR3 region has 16 residues. Per the germline V gene, CDR1 is MNHEY and CDR2 is SMNVEV (reference sequence). The CDR3 sequence: CASSGATGETYNEQFF. DNA for the CDR3: TGTGCCAGCAGTGGCGCTACAGGGGAAACGTACAATGAGCAGTTCTTC.

The gene calls are TRBV2 and TRBJ1-2; no definite D call. Germline assignment: CDR1 SNHLY and CDR2 FYNNEI. The V end was cut by 4 bases, the J end by 2 bases, with 23 bases between. The CDR3 covers 18 residues. DNA for the CDR3: TGTGCCAGCAGTGGAGCAACGGCGCCCCGTAATACGAACTATGGCTACACCTTC. As protein: CASSGATAPRNTNYGYTF.